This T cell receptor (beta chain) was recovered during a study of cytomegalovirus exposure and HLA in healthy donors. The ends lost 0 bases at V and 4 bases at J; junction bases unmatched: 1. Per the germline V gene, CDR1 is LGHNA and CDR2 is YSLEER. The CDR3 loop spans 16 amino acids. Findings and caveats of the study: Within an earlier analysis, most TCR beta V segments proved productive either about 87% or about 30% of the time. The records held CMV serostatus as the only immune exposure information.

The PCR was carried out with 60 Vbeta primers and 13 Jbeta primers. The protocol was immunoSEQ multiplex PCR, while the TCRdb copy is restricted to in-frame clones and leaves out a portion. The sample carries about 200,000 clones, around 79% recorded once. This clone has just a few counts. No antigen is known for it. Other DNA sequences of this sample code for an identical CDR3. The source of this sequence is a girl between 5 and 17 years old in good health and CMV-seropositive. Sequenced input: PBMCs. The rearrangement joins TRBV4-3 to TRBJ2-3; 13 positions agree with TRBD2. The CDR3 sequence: CASSQELAGGPDTQYF. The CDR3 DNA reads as TGCGCCAGCAGCCAAGAACTAGCGGGGGGGCCAGATACGCAGTATTTT.